The table lists the clone carrying this T cell receptor beta chain with many counts. The antigen is unknown. The read ends 3 residues shy of where the CDR3 ends; the end is completed using the germline J gene. The record originates from a study of T cell clonality in common variable immunodeficiency. The study, taken as a whole, reports: Reportedly, TCR beta sequences from common variable immunodeficiency showed fewer deletions and N-nucleotide insertions. Fewer TCRbeta clones were shared among CVID subjects than controls.

Sequencing input was equivalent genomic DNA from CVID and controls. Sequencing used immunoSEQ multiplex PCR; TCRdb keeps in-frame clones, though not all of them. Sampling found tens of thousands of clones, none seen once. Per germline, CDR1 DFQATT and CDR2 SNEGSKA (reference sequence). Trimming at V came to 6 bases and at J to 4 bases, leaving 4 bases not matched to a gene. This CDR3 has 14 residues. The TCR comes from a person between 18 and 75 years old in good health. The chain employs TRBV20-1 and TRBJ2-1; 12 bases map to TRBD2. The sequenced sample was peripheral blood mononuclear cells. The CDR3 reads CSARGLAGYNEQFF. CDR3 bases read: TGCAGTGCCAGGGGACTAGCGGGTTACAATGAG.